A single sample is the source of the 25 T cell receptor beta chains below, sequenced in a study of CD4 T cells in relation to SARS-CoV-2 and coronaviruses. The antigens these receptors bind are not known. CD4+ T cells from unexposed donors were obtained before the COVID-19 pandemic (2011-2018). After approximately 10 days of culture, CD4+ T cells were isolated. Only in-frame clones appear in the TCRdb table, and some are missing; sequencing was by immunoSEQ multiplex PCR. The data hold approximately 30,000 clones, with about 70% observed a single time. The sample consisted of CD4+ T cells from PBMCs, cultured in vitro. These receptors were taken from a human donor in good health.

This clone was counted only a few times. V and J are TRBV5-4 and TRBJ2-1; 7 positions match TRBD1. With 4 bases clipped from V and 4 bases from J, the junction kept 8 bases outside the gene matches. In germline, CDR1 is SGHNT, CDR2 YYREEE (reference sequence). The CDR3 contains 15 residues. The CDR3 loop reads CASSKGQENYNEQFF. CDR3 nucleotides: TGTGCCAGCAGCAAAGGACAGGAGAATTACAATGAGCAGTTCTTC.

The V call is TRBV5-1, the J call TRBJ2-3, with a possible D match to TRBD2 (6 bases). Germline CDR1 reads SGHRS; CDR2 reads YFSETQ. The ends were cut back, 3 bases at V and 2 bases at J, with 10 bases in the middle. This CDR3 comprises 14 residues. In DNA, the CDR3 is TGCGCCAGCAGCTGGGCGGGGACCACAGATACGCAGTATTTT. Residues: CASSWAGTTDTQYF.

V gene TRBV7-9 combines with J gene TRBJ2-7; D unresolved. This CDR3 region has 14 residues. V lost 5 bases and J 0 bases, leaving 11 bases between the germline ends. Germline values: CDR1 SEHNR, CDR2 FQNEAQ (reference sequence). This CDR3 is CASSRGAASYEQYF. CDR3 coding DNA: TGTGCCAGCAGCCGTGGCGCGGCCTCCTACGAGCAGTACTTC.

The genes are TRBV5-8 and TRBJ2-2, with D perhaps TRBD2 (5 bases). Trimming removed 4 bases from V and 5 bases from J, with 12 bases in between. Germline values: CDR1 SGHTS, CDR2 YDEGEE. CDR3 size: 14 residues. CDR3 DNA sequence: TGTGCCAGCAGCATAACACTAGTGACCGGGGAGCTGTTTTTT. The encoded protein is CASSITLVTGELFF.

The chain carries TRBV25-1 and TRBJ1-2; weak D call: TRBD1 (6 bases). Trimming cost V 8 bases and J 3 bases, with 16 bases left between them. Germline assignment: CDR1 MGHDK and CDR2 SYGVNS. The CDR3 has 14 residues. CDR3 protein: CASESGGADYGYTF. The DNA for the CDR3 is TGTGCCAGCGAAAGCGGGGGGGCGGACTATGGCTACACCTTC.

The V call is TRBV5-1, the J call TRBJ1-2; 10 bases are shared with TRBD1. The germline V gene has CDR1 SGHRS and CDR2 YFSETQ. The V gene end was trimmed by 7 bases and the J gene end by 4 bases; junction bases not matched to a gene: 10. CDR3 length equals 15 residues. DNA for the CDR3: TGCGCCAGCCGCCCGGGACAGGGGTCTGGCTATGGCTACACCTTC. This gives the protein CASRPGQGSGYGYTF.

This clone has only one observation. The chain combines TRBV10-2 with TRBJ1-1; D call uncertain. Per the germline V gene, CDR1 is WSHSY and CDR2 is SAAADI. Trimming removed 8 bases from V and 1 base from J, with 14 bases in between. This CDR3 spans 14 amino acids. Here the CDR3 reads CASRSGPGNTEAFF. The CDR3 nucleotides are TGCGCCAGCCGGAGCGGACCTGGGAACACTGAAGCTTTCTTT.

This chain connects TRBV4-2 to TRBJ1-3; D unresolved. V dropped 0 bases and J dropped 1 base, with 10 bases sitting between them. The V gene's germline CDR1 is LGHNA and CDR2 YNFKEQ. The CDR3 is 16 amino acids. CDR3 bases: TGTGCCAGCAGCCAAGAAAGGACCATGTCTGGAAACACCATATATTTT. Its protein is CASSQERTMSGNTIYF.

The chain combines TRBV30 with TRBJ1-4, with TRBD1 as a possible D gene (6 bases). The CDR3 has 15 amino acids. Germline loops: CDR1 GTSNPN, CDR2 SVGIG (reference sequence). Trimming took 3 bases from V and 11 from J, leaving 22 bases between them. CDR3 region: CAWSPRGSSAEKLFF. The CDR3 DNA reads as TGTGCCTGGAGCCCCAGGGGTTCGTCAGCCGAGAAACTGTTTTTT.

The chain recombines TRBV18 with TRBJ2-1; tentative D call: TRBD2 (6 bases). In germline, CDR1 is KGHSH, CDR2 LQKENI. This CDR3 is 15 amino acids long. Trimming left V 3 bases short and J 8 bases short, with 17 bases between. CDR3 loop: CASSPRDFLSDEQFF. The CDR3 region has the DNA TGTGCCAGCTCACCGCGGGACTTTCTTTCGGATGAGCAGTTCTTC.

The V call is TRBV5-1, the J call TRBJ2-7; the D gene is possibly TRBD1 (6 bases). Looked up from germline, CDR1 is SGHRS and CDR2 is YFSETQ. V was clipped by 7 bases and J by 2 bases, with 13 bases between them. The CDR3 loop spans 13 amino acids. CDR3 amino acids: CASAVTGPYEQYF. CDR3 sequence (DNA): TGCGCCAGCGCCGTCACAGGGCCCTACGAGCAGTACTTC.

The rearrangement joins TRBV4-2 to TRBJ1-2, with D perhaps matching TRBD1 (6 bases). Trimming removed 2 bases at V and 8 bases at J, with 18 bases between. Germline assignment: CDR1 LGHNA and CDR2 YNFKEQ. There are 15 residues in the CDR3. The CDR3: CASSQFVGQGPGYTF. For the CDR3, the DNA is TGTGCCAGCAGCCAATTCGTGGGCCAGGGGCCAGGCTACACCTTC.

The chain couples TRBV7-2 to TRBJ1-4; D is ambiguous. The CDR3 length is 13 residues. Germline assignment: CDR1 SGHTA and CDR2 FQGNSA. Between the trimmed V and J ends, which lost 2 bases and 6 bases, there was a span of 7 bases. The CDR3 nucleotides read TGTGCCAGCAGCTTAATTAGGGATGAAAAACTGTTTTTT. As protein: CASSLIRDEKLFF.

This chain links TRBV5-5 with TRBJ2-7, with TRBD1 matching 11 bases. The V segment lost 4 bases and the J segment 7 bases; nucleotides outside the gene matches: 10. Germline CDR1 is SGHKS and CDR2 is YYEKEE (reference sequence). The CDR3 extends over 15 amino acids. The CDR3 spells CASSLLGTGGGEQYF. CDR3 coding DNA: TGTGCCAGCAGCCTACTCGGGACAGGGGGAGGAGAGCAGTACTTC.

This clone occurred once. V is TRBV5-6 and J is TRBJ2-3; 9 nucleotides line up with TRBD1. V dropped 3 bases and J dropped 5; count of bases not matched to a gene: 4. Germline-derived CDR1 and CDR2 are SGHDT and YYEEEE. The CDR3 is made up of 14 amino acids. Here the CDR3 reads CASSYPTGGDTQYF. For the CDR3, the DNA is TGTGCCAGCAGCTACCCGACAGGGGGAGATACGCAGTATTTT.

This clone is medium-sized within its sample. The genes are TRBV5-1 and TRBJ1-1; no firm D call. CDR1 and CDR2 (germline): SGHRS, YFSETQ. Deletions cut 1 base from V and 1 base from J, with 8 bases between. This CDR3 is built from 14 residues. As DNA, the CDR3 is TGCGCCAGCAGCTTGTTGGCAACGAACACTGAAGCTTTCTTT. Residues: CASSLLATNTEAFF.

This clone was picked up a small number of times. The chain links TRBV7-2 to TRBJ2-5, with 7 bases identical to TRBD2. The V gene's germline CDR1 is SGHTA and CDR2 FQGNSA. The CDR3 extends over 15 amino acids. The trim removed 4 bases at V and 4 bases at J, leaving 9 bases unmatched. CDR3 region: CASSSGGEVSETQYF. The CDR3 DNA sequence: TGTGCCAGCAGCTCTGGGGGGGAGGTTTCAGAGACCCAGTACTTC.

The chain joins TRBV6-2 or TRBV6-3 to TRBJ2-7; D remains unclear. The V gene's germline CDR1 is MNHEY and CDR2 SVGEGT. Trimming cost V 6 bases and J 5 bases, with 8 bases left between them. CDR3 size: 11 residues. The CDR3 region has the DNA TGTGCCAGCAGCCCCAGGAACGAGCAGTACTTC. As protein: CASSPRNEQYF.

This sequence joins TRBV28 and TRBJ2-2; 11 bases agree with TRBD2. CDR1 MDHEN and CDR2 SYDVKM come from the germline V gene. Unmatched junction bases numbered 3, after V lost 3 bases and J lost 0 bases. The CDR3 consists of 17 residues. Here the CDR3 reads CASSFLAGGPNTGELFF. DNA for the CDR3: TGTGCCAGCAGTTTTCTAGCGGGGGGCCCGAACACCGGGGAGCTGTTTTTT.

The chain combines TRBV5-4 with TRBJ2-1, with 7 bases lining up with TRBD2. Germline V gives CDR1 SGHNT, CDR2 YYREEE (reference sequence). The CDR3 length is 16 residues. Trimming removed 4 bases from V and 6 bases from J; junction bases left unmatched: 13. CDR3: CASSEGLPRLGNEQFF. As DNA, the CDR3 is TGTGCCAGCAGCGAGGGACTACCTCGTCTTGGCAATGAGCAGTTCTTC. The full variable domain, with the rest looked up from reference TRBV5-4 and TRBJ2-1, is ETGVTQSPTHLIKTRGQQVTLRCSSQSGHNTVSWYQQALGQGPQFIFQYYREEENGRGNFPPRFSGLQFPNYSSELNVNALELDDSALYLCASSEGLPRLGNEQFFGPGTRLTVL.

J is TRBJ1-2 and V is TRBV5-1; D is perhaps TRBD1 (5 bases). CDR1 SGHRS and CDR2 YFSETQ come from the germline V gene. Trimming stripped 4 bases from V and 7 bases from J, with 20 bases between. The CDR3 runs to 15 residues. In nucleotides, the CDR3 is TGCGCCAGCAGCCTTCAAATGAGGGGTTCCCTTGGCTACACCTTC. Protein product: CASSLQMRGSLGYTF.

In its sample, this clone was seen once. The genes are TRBV6-5 and TRBJ2-1; tentative D call: TRBD2 (6 bases). Germline CDR1 reads MNHEY; CDR2 reads SVGAGI. V lost 0 bases and J lost 9, with 9 bases in between. This CDR3 is built from 13 residues. The CDR3 DNA is TGTGCCAGCAGTTACTCCCATAGCGGTGAGCAGTTCTTC. Amino acids: CASSYSHSGEQFF.

In its sample, this clone was seen once. The genes are TRBV29-1 and TRBJ2-7, with 9 bases that match TRBD1. Germline values: CDR1 SQVTM, CDR2 ANQGSEA. The V and J ends lost 4 bases and 5 bases, in that order; junction bases with no gene match: 9. The CDR3 covers 14 residues. CDR3 sequence reads: CSVGGTGTLDEQYF. The DNA of the CDR3 is TGCAGCGTTGGCGGGACAGGGACTTTGGACGAGCAGTACTTC.

This sequence joins TRBV6-5 and TRBJ2-7; perhaps TRBD2 as D (8 bases). This CDR3 comprises 15 residues. CDR1 is MNHEY and CDR2 is SVGAGI in the germline V gene. Between the trimmed V and J ends, which lost 5 bases and 5 bases, there was a span of 19 bases. The CDR3 sequence is CASSPETGGGHEQYF. The CDR3 DNA follows: TGTGCCAGCAGTCCCGAAACGGGAGGGGGCCACGAGCAGTACTTC.

This clone has a single count. Other DNA sequences in this specimen translate into the identical CDR3. The chain joins TRBV5-1 to TRBJ1-6; the match to TRBD1 covers 7 bases. CDR3 length equals 14 residues. The trim removed 4 bases at V and 5 bases at J, leaving 3 bases unmatched. Germline CDR1 SGHRS, CDR2 YFSETQ. CDR3 in amino acids: CASSLGQDNSPLHF. The CDR3 DNA sequence: TGCGCCAGCAGCCTAGGACAGGATAATTCACCCCTCCACTTT.